The 9 T cell receptor beta chains below come from one sample, sequenced in a study of vaccination effects on CD4 cells after COVID-19. Assay used: immunoSEQ multiplex PCR; TCRdb lists only in-frame clones, some missing. The table lists about 22,000 clones, about three quarters of them singletons, with about 10% in the top ten. Sequencing was preceded by expansion of antigen-specific CD4+ T cells with viral peptide pools in the ViraFEST assay. The authors isolated CD4+ T cells after about 10 days of culture. Antigens for these TCRs are unknown. The sample was CD4+ T cells from PBMCs cultured with HCoV-229E spike peptides, taken before COVID-19 vaccination. These receptors originate from a human donor who received a COVID-19 vaccine.

J is TRBJ1-4 and V is TRBV7-6, with a tentative D call TRBD1 (6 bases). The CDR3 consists of 19 residues. The V end was cut by 4 bases, the J end by 0 bases, with 21 bases between. Germline CDR1 reads SGHVS; CDR2 reads FNYEAQ. CDR3 sequence: CASSSLGGQQIATNEKLFF. CDR3 DNA sequence: TGTGCCAGCAGCTCACTAGGGGGGCAGCAGATTGCAACTAATGAAAAACTGTTTTTT.

The chain links TRBV27 to TRBJ2-6, with TRBD1 identical over 12 bases. The germline CDR1 and CDR2 sequences are MNHEY and SMNVEV (reference sequence). J gave up 3 bases and V 2 bases, and 2 bases lay outside the gene matches. CDR3 length: 17 amino acids. As DNA, the CDR3 is TGTGCCAGCAGTTTAGGGACAGGGGGCGTTGGGGCCAACGTCCTGACTTTC. Amino acid sequence: CASSLGTGGVGANVLTF.

The chain has TRBV3-1 (or the pseudogene TRBV3-2) and TRBJ2-1, with 7 nucleotides matching TRBD2. The CDR3 has 15 amino acids. V lost 0 bases and J lost 10; bases outside the gene matches: 9. Germline CDR1 is LGHDT and CDR2 is YNNKEL (reference sequence). CDR3 nucleotides: TGTGCCAGCAGCCAAGATTGGGCTAGCGGCGTCGAGCAGTTCTTC. Its translation: CASSQDWASGVEQFF.

V usage is TRBV6-1 and J usage is TRBJ1-5, with a weak D call TRBD1 (6 bases). Trimming shortened V by 2 bases and J by 6 bases, and 11 bases separated the two germline ends. This CDR3 is 14 amino acids long. Germline loops: CDR1 MNHNS, CDR2 SASEGT. The chain's CDR3 is CASSESGGIQPQHF. The CDR3 region has the DNA TGTGCCAGCAGTGAATCTGGGGGCATTCAGCCCCAGCATTTT.

This rearrangement joins TRBV2 to TRBJ2-7, with 7 bases lining up with TRBD1. The CDR3 runs to 15 residues. V was clipped by 3 bases and J by 3 bases; unmatched bases: 8. CDR1 and CDR2 (germline): SNHLY, FYNNEI. CDR3 DNA sequence: TGTGCCAGCAGTGAGGATAGGGGGCTAGTCTACGAGCAGTACTTC. Translating gives CASSEDRGLVYEQYF.

The chain carries TRBV30 and TRBJ2-2; TRBD2 matches 14 bases. This CDR3 has 14 amino acids. CDR1 is GTSNPN and CDR2 is SVGIG in the germline V gene (reference sequence). V shed 7 bases and J 7 bases; nucleotides not matched to a gene: 5. This chain's CDR3 is CASWTSGGIGELFF. The CDR3 DNA reads as TGTGCCTCCTGGACTAGCGGGGGGATCGGGGAGCTGTTTTTT.

The chain has TRBV5-1 and TRBJ2-5; tentatively, D is TRBD2 (5 bases). Germline V gene data show CDR1 as SGHRS and CDR2 as YFSETQ. The V gene lost 1 base and the J gene lost 2 bases, with 9 bases spanning the gap. The CDR3 extends over 14 amino acids. For the CDR3, the DNA is TGCGCCAGCAGCTTGTTTACGGGACAAGAGACCCAGTACTTC. It yields the protein CASSLFTGQETQYF.

This clone was counted once. The chain combines TRBV6-2 or TRBV6-3 with TRBJ1-4, with 11 bases fitting TRBD1. The CDR3 runs to 15 residues. Germline V gives CDR1 MNHEY, CDR2 SVGEGT. J was trimmed by 6 bases and V by 5 bases; bases with no gene match: 5. The CDR3 is CASSRGTGGDEKLFF. The CDR3 DNA follows: TGTGCCAGCAGTAGGGGGACAGGGGGTGATGAAAAACTGTTTTTT.

The chain is built from TRBV5-6 and TRBJ1-1; 7 nucleotides agree with TRBD1. Germline V gene data show CDR1 as SGHDT and CDR2 as YYEEEE. Trimming removed 0 bases from V and 1 base from J; junction bases left unmatched: 9. This CDR3 is 17 amino acids long. CDR3 sequence: CASSLGEGAIPNTEAFF. The CDR3 bases are TGTGCCAGCAGCTTGGGGGAGGGGGCGATTCCGAACACTGAAGCTTTCTTT.